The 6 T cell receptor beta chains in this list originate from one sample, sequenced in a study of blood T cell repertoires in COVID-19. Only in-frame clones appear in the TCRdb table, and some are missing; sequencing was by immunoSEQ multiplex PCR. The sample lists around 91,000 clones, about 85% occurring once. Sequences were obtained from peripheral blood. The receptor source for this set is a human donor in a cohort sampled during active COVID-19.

The CDR3 sequence: CASHGGGSGVNTEAFF. As DNA, the CDR3 is TGTGCCAGCCACGGGGGAGGCTCGGGGGTGAACACTGAAGCTTTCTTT. The J gene is TRBJ1-1, the V gene TRBV2, with TRBD1 as a possible D gene (5 bases). The V end lost 8 bases, the J end lost 0 bases, and 19 bases lay between the germline ends. There are 16 residues in the CDR3. Germline CDR1 reads SNHLY; CDR2 reads FYNNEI.

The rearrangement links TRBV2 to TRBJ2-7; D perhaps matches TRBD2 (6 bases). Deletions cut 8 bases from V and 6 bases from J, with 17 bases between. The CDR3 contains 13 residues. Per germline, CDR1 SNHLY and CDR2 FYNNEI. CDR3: CASGGSGSREQYF. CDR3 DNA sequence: TGTGCCAGCGGAGGGTCAGGCTCTCGCGAGCAGTACTTC.

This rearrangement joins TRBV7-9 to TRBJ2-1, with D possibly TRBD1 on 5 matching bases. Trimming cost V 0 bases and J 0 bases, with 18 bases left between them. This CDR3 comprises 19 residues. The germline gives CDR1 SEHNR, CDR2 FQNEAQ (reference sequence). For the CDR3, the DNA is TGTGCCAGCAGCTTAGCGTCGGCAGTACAGGCGAGCTCCTACAATGAGCAGTTCTTC. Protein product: CASSLASAVQASSYNEQFF. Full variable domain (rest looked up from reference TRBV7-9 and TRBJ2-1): DTGVSQNPRHKITKRGQNVTFRCDPISEHNRLYWYRQTLGQGPEFLTYFQNEAQLEKSRLLSDRFSAERPKGSFSTLEIQRTEQGDSAMYLCASSLASAVQASSYNEQFFGPGTRLTVL.

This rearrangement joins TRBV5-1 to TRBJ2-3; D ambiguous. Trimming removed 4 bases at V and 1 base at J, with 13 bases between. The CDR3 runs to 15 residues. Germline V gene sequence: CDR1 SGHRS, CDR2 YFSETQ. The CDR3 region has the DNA TGCGCCAGCAGCCCGCCCAGGTCGGGCACAGATACGCAGTATTTT. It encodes CASSPPRSGTDTQYF.

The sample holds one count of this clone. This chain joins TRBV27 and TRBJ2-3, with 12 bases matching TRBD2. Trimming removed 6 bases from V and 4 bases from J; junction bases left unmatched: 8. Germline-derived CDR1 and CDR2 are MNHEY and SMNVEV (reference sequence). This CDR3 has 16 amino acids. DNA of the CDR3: TGTGCCAGCAGCCATCGGACTAGCGGGGCCCCAGATACGCAGTATTTT. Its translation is CASSHRTSGAPDTQYF.

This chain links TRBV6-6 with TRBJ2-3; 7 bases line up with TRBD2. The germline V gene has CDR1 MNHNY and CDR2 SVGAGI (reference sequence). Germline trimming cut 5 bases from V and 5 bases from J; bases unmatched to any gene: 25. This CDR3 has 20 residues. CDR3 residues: CASSQWADRRGGRGLDTQYF. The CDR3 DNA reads TGTGCCAGCAGTCAGTGGGCAGACAGACGGGGCGGGAGAGGCCTAGATACGCAGTATTTT.